The 32 T cell receptor beta chains below all came from one sample that was sequenced in a study of blood T cell repertoires in COVID-19. Sequencing used immunoSEQ multiplex PCR; TCRdb keeps in-frame clones, though not all of them. The sample contains a few hundred thousand clones, around 85% of which appear only once. Sequenced input: peripheral blood. The receptors originated from a human donor with COVID-19, enrolled during active disease. The donor label of this sample is uncertain.

The CDR3 DNA is TGTGCCAGCGGACTAGCGTCTTACTACTACAATGAGCAGTTCTTC. This gives the protein CASGLASYYYNEQFF. The chain uses TRBV6-5 and TRBJ2-1, with TRBD2 identical over 9 bases. CDR3 length: 15 residues. Germline V gene lookup returns CDR1 MNHEY and CDR2 SVGAGI. V shed 8 bases, J shed 3 bases, and the junction held 8 bases outside the gene matches.

The V call is TRBV5-6, the J call TRBJ2-2; D remains ambiguous. Germline V gene data show CDR1 as SGHDT and CDR2 as YYEEEE. Trimming took off 3 bases at V and 1 base at J, with 13 bases between the two ends. This CDR3 is built from 16 residues. CDR3 amino acids: CASSSLARMNTGELFF. CDR3 bases: TGTGCCAGCAGCTCCCTCGCGAGGATGAACACCGGGGAGCTGTTTTTT. Full variable domain (remainder filled in from reference TRBV5-6 and TRBJ2-2): DAGVTQSPTHLIKTRGQQVTLRCSPKSGHDTVSWYQQALGQGPQFIFQYYEEEERQRGNFPDRFSGHQFPNYSSELNVNALLLGDSALYLCASSSLARMNTGELFFGEGSRLTVL.

In this sample, this clone turned up once. The rearrangement uses TRBV5-1 and TRBJ2-7, with D possibly being TRBD1 (9 bases). V lost 4 bases, J lost 5 bases, and 31 bases lay in between. Germline CDR1 SGHRS, CDR2 YFSETQ. This CDR3 spans 19 amino acids. CDR3 residues: CASSADRGPQGAGVHEQYF. In DNA form, the CDR3 reads TGCGCCAGCAGCGCGGACAGGGGACCCCAGGGAGCGGGAGTCCACGAGCAGTACTTC. The complete variable domain, with remaining parts taken from reference TRBV5-1 and TRBJ2-7, reads KAGVTQTPRYLIKTRGQQVTLSCSPISGHRSVSWYQQTPGQGLQFLFEYFSETQRNKGNFPGRFSGRQFSNSRSEMNVSTLELGDSALYLCASSADRGPQGAGVHEQYFGPGTRLTVT.

The V call is TRBV29-1, the J call TRBJ1-1; D is possibly TRBD1 (6 bases). The germline gives CDR1 SQVTM, CDR2 ANQGSEA. With 7 bases removed from V and 1 base from J, the gap between germline ends came to 19 bases. The CDR3 loop spans 15 amino acids. The DNA for the CDR3 is TGCAGCGGAACGGACAGCAGCCCTGCGAACACTGAAGCTTTCTTT. It specifies CSGTDSSPANTEAFF. The variable domain in full, completed from reference TRBV29-1 and TRBJ1-1, reads SAVISQKPSRDICQRGTSLTIQCQVDSQVTMMFWYRQQPGQSLTLIATANQGSEATYESGFVIDKFPISRPNLTFSTLTVSNMSPEDSSIYLCSGTDSSPANTEAFFGQGTRLTVV.

This chain links TRBV11-3 with TRBJ2-3; D is perhaps TRBD2 (5 bases). This CDR3 has 18 residues. Germline V lookup: CDR1 SGHNT, CDR2 YENEEA. V lost 0 bases and J lost 0, with 16 bases in between. This chain's CDR3 is CASSLDRALGESTDTQYF. In nucleotides, the CDR3 is TGTGCCAGCAGCTTAGACCGGGCCCTTGGGGAGAGCACAGATACGCAGTATTTT.

This clone was picked up one time. V gene TRBV4-3 combines with J gene TRBJ1-5; the D gene is possibly TRBD1 (5 bases). Trimming shortened V by 1 base and J by 5 bases, and 9 bases separated the two germline ends. Germline V CDR1 and CDR2: LGHNA, YSLEER. The CDR3 extends over 14 amino acids. The CDR3 spells CASSQAVQDQPQHF. For the CDR3, the DNA is TGCGCCAGCAGCCAAGCCGTACAGGATCAGCCCCAGCATTTT.

The V call is TRBV9, the J call TRBJ2-5; D might be TRBD2 (5 bases). Trimming shortened V by 2 bases and J by 6 bases, and 14 bases separated the two germline ends. CDR1 is SGDLS and CDR2 is YYNGEE in the germline V gene. The CDR3 is 14 residues long. The CDR3, as DNA: TGTGCCAGCAGCGTTGGGAGCCTTTACCAGACCCAGTACTTC. It translates to CASSVGSLYQTQYF.

The rearrangement links TRBV5-1 to TRBJ1-2; perhaps TRBD1 as D (5 bases). The CDR3 length is 13 residues. V shed 3 bases and J shed 7 bases, with 13 bases lying between them. Germline assignment: CDR1 SGHRS and CDR2 YFSETQ. CDR3 nucleotides: TGCGCCAGCAGCTCCCTGACAGATTCTGGCTACACCTTC. Translated: CASSSLTDSGYTF.

The V and J genes are TRBV19 and TRBJ1-2, with TRBD1 matching 8 bases. Germline V gene sequence: CDR1 LNHDA, CDR2 SQIVND (reference sequence). V shed 3 bases and J 2 bases; nucleotides not matched to a gene: 5. The CDR3 runs to 15 residues. CDR3 loop: CASSIPGQGNYGYTF. Written as DNA, the CDR3 is TGTGCCAGTAGTATCCCCGGACAGGGAAACTATGGCTACACCTTC.

This clone has just a few counts. The chain joins TRBV19 to TRBJ2-7; 9 nucleotides match TRBD2. CDR1 LNHDA and CDR2 SQIVND come from the germline V gene (reference sequence). The ends lost 4 bases at V and 1 base at J; junction bases unmatched: 2. The CDR3 contains 14 residues. The CDR3 reads CASSTSGESYEQYF. Here the CDR3 DNA reads TGTGCCAGTAGTACTAGCGGGGAGTCCTACGAGCAGTACTTC.

This rearrangement joins TRBV9 to TRBJ2-1; 12 nucleotides agree with TRBD2. The junction had 9 bases not matched to a gene; V was cut back by 6 bases and J by 8 bases. This CDR3 is built from 15 residues. CDR1 is SGDLS, CDR2 YYNGEE, per germline. The DNA of the CDR3 is TGTGCCAGCAACCAACTAGCGGGAGGAATGGATGAGCAGTTCTTC. Residues: CASNQLAGGMDEQFF. Together with reference TRBV9 and TRBJ2-1, the CDR3 gives the full variable domain: DSGVTQTPKHLITATGQRVTLRCSPRSGDLSVYWYQQSLDQGLQFLIQYYNGEERAKGNILERFSAQQFPDLHSELNLSSLELGDSALYFCASNQLAGGMDEQFFGPGTRLTVL.

J is TRBJ1-1 and V is TRBV5-1; TRBD1 is a possible D gene (5 bases). Germline V gene sequence: CDR1 SGHRS, CDR2 YFSETQ. The CDR3 has 15 residues. V lost 3 bases, J lost 5 bases, and 17 bases lay in between. The CDR3 here is CASSSAQGRQTEAFF. CDR3 bases: TGCGCCAGCAGCTCCGCCCAGGGTCGGCAAACTGAAGCTTTCTTT.

This rearrangement joins TRBV2 to TRBJ1-5; D not certain. Trimming removed 3 bases at V and 0 bases at J, with 12 bases between. The CDR3 length is 16 residues. Germline values: CDR1 SNHLY, CDR2 FYNNEI. CDR3 residues: CASSDFSVLSNQPQHF. The CDR3 bases are TGTGCCAGCAGTGATTTTAGCGTGCTTAGCAATCAGCCCCAGCATTTT.

In this sample, this clone turned up a few times. This rearrangement joins TRBV19 to TRBJ1-6, with D possibly matching TRBD1 (6 bases). The ends were cut back, 3 bases at V and 8 bases at J, with 14 bases in the middle. The CDR3 is 15 amino acids. The germline CDR1 and CDR2 sequences are LNHDA and SQIVND (reference sequence). This chain's CDR3 is CASSIGSAGDSPLHF. The DNA for the CDR3 is TGTGCCAGTAGTATTGGATCCGCAGGGGATTCACCCCTCCACTTT.

The chain is built from TRBV4-1 and TRBJ2-2; D remains unclear. The CDR3 contains 16 residues. The germline gives CDR1 MGHRA, CDR2 YSYEKL. V gave up 0 bases and J gave up 1 base, with 9 bases separating them. The CDR3 sequence: CASSQDPALNTGELFF. In nucleotides, the CDR3 is TGCGCCAGCAGCCAAGATCCAGCGCTGAACACCGGGGAGCTGTTTTTT.

This chain connects TRBV9 to TRBJ1-1; 9 bases map to TRBD1. Per germline, CDR1 SGDLS and CDR2 YYNGEE. CDR3 length equals 15 residues. J lost 5 bases, V lost 2 bases, and 7 bases had no gene match. The CDR3 bases are TGTGCCAGCAGCGTGACGGACAGGGGATATACTGAAGCTTTCTTT. This gives the protein CASSVTDRGYTEAFF.

The DNA for the CDR3 is TGTGCCAGCAGTGCCCGGGGATATGGCTACACCTTC. As protein: CASSARGYGYTF. J is TRBJ1-2 and V is TRBV25-1; no reliable D call. The germline V gene encodes CDR1 MGHDK and CDR2 SYGVNS. V lost 4 bases and J lost 5, with 8 bases in between. CDR3 length equals 12 residues.

The table lists this clone with a few counts. The chain employs TRBV3-1 (or the pseudogene TRBV3-2) and TRBJ1-2; D call uncertain. CDR3 length: 13 residues. Trimming took 1 base from V and 4 from J, leaving 7 bases between them. Per germline, CDR1 LGHDT and CDR2 YNNKEL (reference sequence). The CDR3 sequence is CASSQVHSYGYTF. The CDR3 region has the DNA TGTGCCAGCAGCCAAGTTCACAGCTATGGCTACACCTTC.

The CDR3 region is CASSDRVLNEKLFF. In DNA, the CDR3 is TGTGCCAGTAGTGACCGGGTCCTCAATGAAAAACTGTTTTTT. The chain uses TRBV19 and TRBJ1-4; D is ambiguous. The CDR3 totals 14 residues. CDR1 and CDR2 (germline): LNHDA, SQIVND (reference sequence). V lost 5 bases, J lost 5 bases, and 12 bases lay in between.

The chain recombines TRBV4-1 with TRBJ1-5; TRBD1 might be the D (5 bases). The V gene's germline CDR1 is MGHRA and CDR2 YSYEKL. Trimming pared 4 bases from V and 4 bases from J, leaving 8 bases between. There are 13 residues in the CDR3. CDR3 DNA sequence: TGCGCCAGCAGCCGACAGCCAAATCAGCCCCAGCATTTT. Translated, it gives CASSRQPNQPQHF.

This chain connects TRBV7-2 to TRBJ2-7; perhaps TRBD1 as D (6 bases). The germline CDR1 and CDR2 sequences are SGHTA and FQGNSA. This CDR3 has 15 residues. V gave up 1 base and J gave up 1 base, with 11 bases separating them. The CDR3 DNA reads TGTGCCAGCAGCTTAGTTGGACAGCTGTCCTACGAGCAGTACTTC. It yields the protein CASSLVGQLSYEQYF. The full variable domain, its missing parts supplied by reference TRBV7-2 and TRBJ2-7, is GAGVSQSPSNKVTEKGKDVELRCDPISGHTALYWYRQSLGQGLEFLIYFQGNSAPDKSGLPSDRFSAERTGGSVSTLTIQRTQQEDSAVYLCASSLVGQLSYEQYFGPGTRLTVT.

This rearrangement joins TRBV19 to TRBJ2-7; the D gene is possibly TRBD2 (6 bases). CDR1 and CDR2 from the germline V gene are LNHDA and SQIVND (reference sequence). CDR3 length: 17 residues. Trimming pared 3 bases from V and 3 bases from J, leaving 21 bases between. The CDR3 is CASSISLVGGTSYEQYF. In nucleotides, the CDR3 is TGTGCCAGTAGTATTAGTCTGGTCGGCGGGACCAGCTACGAGCAGTACTTC.

The V call is TRBV4-2, the J call TRBJ2-4; the D gene is possibly TRBD2 (5 bases). Germline loops: CDR1 LGHNA, CDR2 YNFKEQ. The CDR3 is 17 amino acids. Trimming cost V 3 bases and J 0 bases, with 15 bases left between them. The CDR3: CASSQVGSSRAKNIQYF. CDR3 sequence (DNA): TGTGCCAGCAGCCAGGTCGGATCTAGCCGAGCCAAAAACATTCAGTACTTC.

This rearrangement joins TRBV5-1 to TRBJ1-1; TRBD1 matches at 8 bases. The CDR3 length is 15 residues. The germline V gene has CDR1 SGHRS and CDR2 YFSETQ. Germline trimming cut 0 bases from V and 2 bases from J; bases unmatched to any gene: 3. In nucleotides, the CDR3 is TGCGCCAGCAGCTTGGGAGGGACAGGTAACACTGAAGCTTTCTTT. Encoded protein: CASSLGGTGNTEAFF.

The CDR3 loop is CAWSGNSNQPQHF. DNA for the CDR3: TGTGCCTGGTCGGGAAATAGCAATCAGCCCCAGCATTTT. The chain employs TRBV30 and TRBJ1-5, with no clear D. The V end was cut by 5 bases, the J end by 0 bases, with 8 bases between. Germline V gene data show CDR1 as GTSNPN and CDR2 as SVGIG (reference sequence). There are 13 residues in the CDR3.

The chain carries TRBV5-8 and TRBJ1-5; TRBD1 matches 7 bases. The V and J ends lost 3 bases and 2 bases, in that order; junction bases with no gene match: 11. The CDR3 consists of 17 residues. Germline lookup yields CDR1 SGHTS and CDR2 YDEGEE. The CDR3 DNA follows: TGTGCCAGCAGCTGGGCCGGGGACAGTAGGGGCAATCAGCCCCAGCATTTT. It codes for CASSWAGDSRGNQPQHF.

The genes are TRBV9 and TRBJ1-6; 8 bases fit TRBD1. The V gene's germline CDR1 is SGDLS and CDR2 YYNGEE. The CDR3 is made up of 15 amino acids. J was trimmed by 6 bases and V by 4 bases; bases with no gene match: 6. The DNA for the CDR3 is TGTGCCAGCAGCTTTTCGGGACAGGTTAATTCACCCCTCCACTTT. Protein: CASSFSGQVNSPLHF.

The genes are TRBV6-6 and TRBJ1-5, with D possibly TRBD1 on 6 matching bases. CDR1 is MNHNY, CDR2 SVGAGI, per germline (reference sequence). The CDR3 is 13 residues long. V lost 8 bases to trimming and J lost 5 bases, with 13 bases between them. In DNA form, the CDR3 reads TGTGCCAGCGGAACATCAGGGGATCAGCCCCAGCATTTT. Translated: CASGTSGDQPQHF.

The rearrangement joins TRBV3-1 (or the pseudogene TRBV3-2) to TRBJ1-2; D gene ambiguous. V lost 0 bases and J lost 0, with 11 bases in between. The germline V gene has CDR1 LGHDT and CDR2 YNNKEL (reference sequence). This CDR3 comprises 16 residues. As DNA, the CDR3 is TGTGCCAGCAGCCAAGAGTCGCGTGGAGCTAACTATGGCTACACCTTC. This sequence encodes CASSQESRGANYGYTF.

This rearrangement joins TRBV11-2 to TRBJ2-5; 7 bases map to TRBD2. Looked up from germline, CDR1 is SGHAT and CDR2 is FQNNGV. CDR3 length equals 15 residues. V trimming: 5 bases; J trimming: 4 bases; junction bases outside the gene matches: 10. The CDR3 nucleotides are TGTGCCAGCAGCGAGAGTGGGGGGGAGTTAGAGACCCAGTACTTC. It is translated as CASSESGGELETQYF.

This clone was seen just once. The gene calls are TRBV14 and TRBJ2-5; TRBD1 matches 8 bases. Per germline, CDR1 SGHDN and CDR2 FVKESK. CDR3 size: 16 residues. With 4 bases clipped from V and 0 bases from J, the junction kept 7 bases outside the gene matches. DNA for the CDR3: TGTGCCAGCAGCCTGCCGGGACAGGCGTACCAAGAGACCCAGTACTTC. Its translation: CASSLPGQAYQETQYF.

This chain links TRBV7-2 with TRBJ2-7; 8 nucleotides agree with TRBD1. Germline V gene sequence: CDR1 SGHTA, CDR2 FQGNSA. The CDR3 loop spans 15 amino acids. Trimming cost V 4 bases and J 3 bases; bases outside gene matches: 8. CDR3 protein: CASSSRQGNLYEQYF. The CDR3 DNA is TGTGCCAGCAGCTCCCGACAGGGGAACCTCTACGAGCAGTACTTC.